This paragraph covers one T cell receptor (beta chain) sequence. Individuals drawn from around 25 US areas were roughly 18 to 100 years old. Repertoires were generated with immunoSEQ multiplex PCR, while TCRdb's copy carries only in-frame clones and drops some. The sample includes 140,000 or so clones, approximately 83% of them seen just once. CDR3 length: 12 residues. V lost 2 bases and J 6 bases, leaving 5 bases between the germline ends. Germline-derived CDR1 and CDR2 are ENHRY and SYGVKD. These data originate in a study of blood T cell repertoires in COVID-19. Background on the study: The study drew acute and convalescent COVID-19 samples from the United States, Italy and Spain.

Sequencing used PBMCs or T cells enriched from blood (not recorded which). The sequence was obtained from a man aged 50-60 years who had recovered from COVID-19. The chain joins TRBV10-3 to TRBJ2-1; no clear D gene. CDR3 loop: CAISEAGNEQFF. CDR3 in DNA: TGTGCCATCAGTGAGGCAGGCAATGAGCAGTTCTTC.